This T cell receptor (beta chain) was retrieved from a study of long-term antiretroviral therapy in people with HIV (dated by TCRdb to between 2021 and 2024). Background for the entire study: The earliest samples were collected approximately a decade before the 2015 WHO recommendation for immediate ART, a period when ART was typically delayed until CD4 counts fell. Whether ART initiation and durable HIV suppression were associated with changes in peripheral blood TRB repertoire composition and diversity was tested in a retrospective serial study. The cohort contributed roughly 200 cryopreserved PBMC samples from 30 to 35 adults with confirmed HIV infection, collected serially over a mean of approximately 6 years (range 1-12). Among the 30 or so participants with HIV, over nine were female. No cross-contamination during QIAcube processing was seen in test extractions of a monoclonal T-cell line run alongside 30 to 35 polyclonal samples. The study at large found these results: Compared with controls, HIV repertoires had narrower CDR3 length ranges, and the network structure pointed to an antigen-experienced repertoire that shifted only slightly toward naive after ART. Unsorted PBMC were profiled instead of sorted CD4+ and CD8+ T cells because pre-ART samples had limited cell numbers. The samples span the years 2004 to 2017, and the ART regimens used at that time may not be as effective as current regimens. A significant increase in TRB diversity was found to be associated with ART initiation, although TRB diversity was observed to remain significantly below that of transplant donor controls even after long-term ART. The repertoire was dominated across all time points by expanded TRB clones identified before ART initiation, although this dominance was seen to fluctuate and to decrease in many PLHIV after ART. Limited PBMC availability meant only the TCR beta chain was sequenced, without alpha chain pairing. Inferences about post-ART repertoire changes are limited because no data were available on ART adherence, viral resistance or therapy changes.

The immunoSEQ hsTCRB v3.0 assay was used at survey level resolution to sequence the TRB variable region. TRB sequencing targeted a depth of about 35,000-55,000 T-cell genomes per sample. Pooled TRB libraries were sequenced on an Illumina MiSeq with a v3 150-cycle kit. As for how the authors treated the data: Analysis of repertoires was carried out in R inside a reproducible Nextflow workflow spanning QC, data transformation and analysis. LymphoSeq2, an R package for AIRR-Seq data exploration, was used to implement custom analyses. A handful of samples that produced fewer than 5000 total TRB sequences were removed, so 200 or so HIV repertoires were analyzed. Among the approximately 180 HIV repertoires that were kept, under 60 were collected before ART initiation and more than 120 were collected after ART initiation. Each repertoire was downsampled to 5000 TRB nucleotide sequences, and summary statistics were averaged across 100 downsampling iterations. The analysis kept only TRB sequences whose CDR3 regions were at least seven amino acids long. Two measures captured diversity: a Shannon entropy-derived clonality score and the Gini coefficient. In the repertoire networks, any two of the top 5000 CDR3 amino acid sequences were linked whenever the two sequences differed by an edit distance of one. Antigen specificity groups and MHC restriction were predicted for TRB CDR3 amino acid sequences with GLIPH2. CDR3 amino acid sequences were matched against VDJdb and McPAS-TCR to flag known CMV, EBV, HIV or tissue antigen associations. Pre-ART, post-ART and control groups were compared with Wilcoxon signed-rank tests and Holm-Bonferroni correction. Sourced from immuneACCESS, this table was stored by TCRdb with only in-frame sequences that have V and J called. A share of the clones is absent; for the studies checked, an unresolved V gene accounts for under half, and the remainder has no known explanation. From that table come the V and J calls and clone size; the DNA was used to work out D and trimming. This sample gives about 24,000 clones in total; 87% of them show up just once. The top ten hold 8.7% of the sample.

Points on this clone: Its antigen is currently not known. Base qualities are not at hand, and no much larger clone is one base apart.

The germline V gene sets CDR1 to SGHRS and CDR2 to YFSETQ. Taken from cysteine to phenylalanine, the CDR3 has 14 residues. Of the read, only the CDR3 DNA is kept; its 42 bases are in frame from base 1. V and J are trimmed by 4 bases and 5 bases, and the gene matches miss 6 bases of the junction. Inclusion was restricted to participants for whom at least one PBMC sample before ART initiation and at least two post-ART samples were available. Treatment was received in the United States of America by all participants with HIV. Before DNA extraction, cryopreserved samples of about 0.95-11 million PBMC were thawed and washed. At the time of the earliest PBMC sample, participants with HIV were aged between roughly 20 and 54 years. Per participant, PBMC samples came from 1-4 timepoints prior to ART initiation and 2-8 timepoints following ART initiation, for a median of 7 samples. Serial HIV viral load, CD4+ T-cell count, ART history and demographic data were obtained for every participant. Using a Qiagen kit on a QIAcube, genomic DNA was extracted from unsorted PBMC, with samples processed in batches of 12.

The chain joins TRBV5-1 to TRBJ2-5; 9 middle bases align to TRBD2. This specimen was unsorted PBMCs, taken 1.8 years before starting antiretroviral therapy. This sequence originates from a man aged 50 to 59 with HIV. For the CDR3, the sequence is CASSIAGDLETQYF. In nucleotides, the sequence is TGCGCCAGCAGCATAGCGGGGGACTTGGAGACCCAGTACTTC.